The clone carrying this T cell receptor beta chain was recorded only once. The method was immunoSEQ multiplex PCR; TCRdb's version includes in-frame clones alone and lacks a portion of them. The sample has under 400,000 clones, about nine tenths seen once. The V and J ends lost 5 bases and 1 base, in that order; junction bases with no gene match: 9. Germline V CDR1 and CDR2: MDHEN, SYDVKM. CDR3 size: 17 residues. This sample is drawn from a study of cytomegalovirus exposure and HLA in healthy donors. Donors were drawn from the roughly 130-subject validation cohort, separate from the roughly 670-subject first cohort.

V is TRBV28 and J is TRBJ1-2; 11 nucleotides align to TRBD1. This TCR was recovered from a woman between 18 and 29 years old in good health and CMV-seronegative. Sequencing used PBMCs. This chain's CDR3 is CASSPPGTGGSNYGYTF. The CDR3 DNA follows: TGTGCCAGCAGTCCTCCCGGGACAGGGGGTAGTAACTATGGCTACACCTTC.